This TCR beta chain was profiled in a study of OX40 agonist ivuxolimab in advanced cancers. Study-wide results and caveats: Expanded clones were, on average, more numerous among CD8+ T cells than CD4+.

The germline CDR1 and CDR2 sequences are SNHLY and FYNNEI. V was clipped by 2 bases and J by 3 bases; unmatched bases: 6. The CDR3 runs 15 residues. The repertoire was sequenced with immunoSEQ multiplex PCR; TCRdb's copy has only in-frame clones and lacks some. In the table there are thousands of clones, under 90% of which are singletons. About this clone: The antigen remains undetermined.

The specimen comprised CD4+ or CD8+ T cells sorted from blood, sampled in a trial of the OX40 agonist ivuxolimab. The source of this sequence is an adult with an advanced solid tumor such as melanoma, head and neck, liver or kidney cancer. The chain employs TRBV2 and TRBJ2-7; TRBD2 matches 8 bases. CDR3 in DNA: TGTGCCAGCAGTGAACGGGGGGGCCCAAACTACGAGCAGTACTTC. Translating gives CASSERGGPNYEQYF.